This TCR beta chain came from a study of blood T cell repertoires in COVID-19. Study as a whole: Specimens from acute and convalescent COVID-19 originated in the United States, Italy and Spain. Sources were T cells, B-cell-depleted T cells, or PBMCs; the material itself was cDNA or gDNA.

The CDR3 is made up of 16 amino acids. The junction had 4 bases not matched to a gene; V was cut back by 0 bases and J by 3 bases. Germline CDR1 SGHRS, CDR2 YFSETQ. Source study methods: How many nucleated cells were present was estimated from reference gene primer amplification. The repertoire was sequenced with immunoSEQ multiplex PCR; TCRdb's copy has only in-frame clones and lacks some. Clonal size and the V and J genes are those of that table, whereas D and trimming came from the DNA. The sample lists about 200,000 clones; roughly 90% were seen once. This TCR derives from a woman in her 40s with acute or convalescent COVID-19. The specimen was peripheral blood. The J gene is TRBJ2-1, the V gene TRBV5-1; 9 bases line up with TRBD1. This CDR3 reads CASSLDRGQVYNEQFF. CDR3 DNA: TGCGCCAGCAGCTTGGACAGGGGGCAGGTCTACAATGAGCAGTTCTTC.